The clone carrying this TCR beta chain was recorded once. These data belong to a study of T-cell reconstitution after alpha-beta-depleted transplantation in children. The TCRbeta library was prepared with unique molecular identifiers. TCRdb fed the PCR reads into MiXCR, producing one record per CDR3 protein. The sample records over 150,000 distinct CDR3 sequences, 13% to 15% being singletons. V lost 9 bases, J lost 0 bases, and 0 bases stayed unmatched. Per germline, CDR1 SNHLY and CDR2 FYNNEI. The CDR3 contains 14 residues. This receptor was identified in a human donor who donated a stem cell graft to a child with acute lymphoblastic leukemia. This chain connects TRBV2 to TRBJ1-4, with 11 bases aligning to TRBD1. This specimen was PBMCs from the stem cell graft donor, taken from the stem cell graft. The CDR3 DNA follows: TGTGCCAGGGGACAGGGGGCAACTAATGAAAAACTGTTTTTT. Translation gives CARGQGATNEKLFF.